This T cell receptor (beta chain) appears in the sequencing data of a study of T cell responses to AZD1222 COVID-19 vaccine. The CDR3 consists of 13 residues. The germline CDR1 and CDR2 sequences are SGHAT and FQNNGV. V was clipped by 1 base and J by 1 base, with 5 bases between them. Sequencing was performed with immunoSEQ multiplex PCR; in TCRdb, only in-frame clones are kept and a portion is missing. This table has about 140,000 clones, approximately 90% appearing once. This TCR derives from an adult in good health. Sequencing was performed on peripheral blood, taken on day 0 of AZD1222 vaccination. The chain links TRBV11-2 to TRBJ2-7; D is unresolved. The CDR3 nucleotides are TGTGCCAGCAGCTTAGGGCAGTCCTACGAGCAGTACTTC. Translation gives CASSLGQSYEQYF.